The TCR beta chain under discussion was sequenced for a study of cytomegalovirus exposure and HLA in healthy donors. Germline loops: CDR1 MNHNS, CDR2 SASEGT. V gave up 6 bases and J gave up 0 bases; unmatched junction bases: 2. The CDR3 contains 14 residues. A note on this clone: Other DNA variants within this sample encode the same CDR3.

Repertoires were generated with immunoSEQ multiplex PCR, while TCRdb's copy carries only in-frame clones and drops some. Of 200,000 or so clones listed, around 88% are singletons. The TCR sequence derives from a woman younger than 35 in good health and CMV-seronegative. The specimen sequenced was PBMCs. V usage is TRBV6-1 and J usage is TRBJ2-7; 10 bases are a match to TRBD1. CDR3 nucleotide sequence: TGTGCCAGCAGCAGGGACAGGGGCTCCTACGAGCAGTACTTC. Protein product: CASSRDRGSYEQYF.